The entry that follows covers one T cell receptor (beta chain) sequence. The target antigen is unknown. Ophthalmopathy patients all had a Clinical Activity Score of at least 3, a NOSPECS grade of at least 4 and disease under 3 months old. Patients were excluded because of uncontrolled infection, other autoimmune disease, pregnancy or lactation. Diagnosis relied on clinical symptoms, serum thyroxine and TRAb, thyroid ultrasound and orbital computed tomography. This sample was included in a study of T cells in Graves' hyperthyroidism and ophthalmopathy. From germline, CDR1 is LGHDT and CDR2 YNNKEL (reference sequence). Trimming removed 4 bases at V and 4 bases at J, with 10 bases between. The CDR3 runs 13 residues. General study findings and limits: By a 13 V-J model, ophthalmopathy was set apart from stable hyperthyroidism.

It was RNA transcripts that yielded the amplified TCR beta CDR3 regions. In the first-round RT-PCR of the TCR CDR3, the HTBI primer set was used. In TCRdb, the multiplex PCR reads were re-called with MiXCR into one record per CDR3 protein. The sample contains over 400,000 distinct CDR3 sequences, 20% to 25% of which appear only once. The clonotype comes from a woman in her 70s with Graves' ophthalmopathy. Sequencing input: blood. The chain links TRBV3-1 to TRBJ2-5; possibly TRBD1 for D (6 bases). The CDR3 sequence is CASSPLRGETQYF. Here the CDR3 DNA reads TGTGCCAGCAGCCCCCTCAGGGGAGAGACCCAGTACTTC.